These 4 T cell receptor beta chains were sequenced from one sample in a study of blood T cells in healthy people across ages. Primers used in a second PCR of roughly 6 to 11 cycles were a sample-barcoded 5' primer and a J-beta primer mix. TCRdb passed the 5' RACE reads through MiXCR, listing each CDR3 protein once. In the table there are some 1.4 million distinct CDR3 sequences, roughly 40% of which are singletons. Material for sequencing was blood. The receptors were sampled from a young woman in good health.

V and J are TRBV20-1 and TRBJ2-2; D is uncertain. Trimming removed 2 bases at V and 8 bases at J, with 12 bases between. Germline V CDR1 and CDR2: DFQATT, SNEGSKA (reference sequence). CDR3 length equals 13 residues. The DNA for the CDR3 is TGCAGTGCTAGACCTCCGGGCCCGGGGGAGCTGTTTTTT. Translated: CSARPPGPGELFF.

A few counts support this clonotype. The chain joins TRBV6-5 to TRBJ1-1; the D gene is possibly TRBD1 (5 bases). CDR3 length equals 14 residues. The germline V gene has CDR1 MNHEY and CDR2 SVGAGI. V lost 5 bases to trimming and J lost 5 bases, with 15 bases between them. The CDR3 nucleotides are TGTGCCAGCAGTCGGGCGGGGGAGATTACTGAAGCTTTCTTT. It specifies CASSRAGEITEAFF.

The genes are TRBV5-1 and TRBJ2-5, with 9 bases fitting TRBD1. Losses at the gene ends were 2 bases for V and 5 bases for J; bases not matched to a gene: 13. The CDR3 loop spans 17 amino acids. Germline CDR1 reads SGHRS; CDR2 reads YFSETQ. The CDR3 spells CASSLWTGVSGGETQYF. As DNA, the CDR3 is TGCGCCAGCAGCTTATGGACAGGGGTCAGTGGAGGGGAGACCCAGTACTTC.

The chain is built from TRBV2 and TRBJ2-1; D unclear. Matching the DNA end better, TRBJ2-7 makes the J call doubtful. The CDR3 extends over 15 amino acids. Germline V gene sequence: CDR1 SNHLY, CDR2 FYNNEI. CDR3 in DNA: TGTGCCAGCAGTGAGAACGGCGGTTCCTACAATGAGCAGTACTTC. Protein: CASSENGGSYNEQYF.